A single sample is the source of the 9 T cell receptor beta chains below, sequenced in a study of blood T cell repertoires in COVID-19. Only in-frame clones appear in the TCRdb table, and some are missing; sequencing was by immunoSEQ multiplex PCR. Among approximately 300,000 clones, around 89% were seen once, and the ten largest hold approximately 0.84%. Sequenced material: peripheral blood. These receptors all come from a man aged 25 to 40 with acute or convalescent COVID-19.

The V and J genes are TRBV2 and TRBJ2-7; 13 nucleotides line up with TRBD2. In germline, CDR1 is SNHLY, CDR2 FYNNEI. V lost 7 bases to trimming and J lost 5 bases; unmatched junction nucleotides: 5. This CDR3 has 14 amino acids. Here the CDR3 DNA reads TGTGCCAGCATAAAAGGACTAGCGGGAGACGAGCAGTACTTC. This encodes CASIKGLAGDEQYF.

The chain employs TRBV10-1 and TRBJ1-2; 8 nucleotides align to TRBD1. The V and J ends lost 5 bases and 7 bases, in that order; junction bases with no gene match: 3. Germline CDR1 and CDR2: WNHNN and SYGVQD (reference sequence). The CDR3 has 12 amino acids. The CDR3 DNA sequence: TGCGCCAGCAGTACAGGGGGGAGTGGCTACACCTTC. Its protein product is CASSTGGSGYTF.

This clone was counted between two and nine times. The chain couples TRBV2 to TRBJ2-7; D perhaps matches TRBD2 (6 bases). Germline V CDR1 and CDR2: SNHLY, FYNNEI. Trimming stripped 5 bases from V and 2 bases from J, with 13 bases between. The CDR3 sequence is 14 residues long. CDR3 residues: CASSSTSPTYEQYF. The DNA of the CDR3 is TGTGCCAGCAGTTCGACTAGTCCAACCTACGAGCAGTACTTC.

This chain links TRBV5-1 with TRBJ2-2; 7 positions agree with TRBD1. Germline V gene lookup returns CDR1 SGHRS and CDR2 YFSETQ. The CDR3 has 14 amino acids. J gave up 7 bases and V 4 bases, and 7 bases lay outside the gene matches. CDR3 nucleotides: TGCGCCAGCAGCGCCCCCGGGACAGTCGGGGAGCTGTTTTTT. This encodes CASSAPGTVGELFF. The whole variable domain, filled in from reference TRBV5-1 and TRBJ2-2, reads KAGVTQTPRYLIKTRGQQVTLSCSPISGHRSVSWYQQTPGQGLQFLFEYFSETQRNKGNFPGRFSGRQFSNSRSEMNVSTLELGDSALYLCASSAPGTVGELFFGEGSRLTVL.

The chain couples TRBV18 to TRBJ2-5; 8 bases are a match to TRBD1. With 8 bases clipped from V and 2 bases from J, the junction kept 10 bases outside the gene matches. Germline V gene lookup returns CDR1 KGHSH and CDR2 LQKENI. The CDR3 totals 15 residues. As DNA, the CDR3 is TGTGCCAGCCTCTCAGACAGGGGCGGACAAGAGACCCAGTACTTC. Protein: CASLSDRGGQETQYF.

There are a few counts of this clone. Mismatch with germline at one junction end may stem from a read error. The chain combines TRBV14 with TRBJ1-5; no definite D call. Germline CDR1 is SGHDN and CDR2 is FVKESK. This CDR3 region has 12 residues. The DNA for the CDR3 is TGTGCCAGCAGCCAAGGTTATCAGGCCCAGCATTTT. Its translation is CASSQGYQAQHF.

This clone was counted a few times. The chain combines TRBV15 with TRBJ1-4; no clear D. V lost 9 bases to trimming and J lost 4 bases, with 15 bases between them. CDR1 LNHNV and CDR2 YYDKDF come from the germline V gene (reference sequence). The CDR3 spans 14 residues. CDR3 in amino acids: CATKLRGNNEKLFF. Written as DNA, the CDR3 is TGTGCCACTAAGCTTCGCGGGAATAATGAAAAACTGTTTTTT.

The V and J genes are TRBV27 and TRBJ2-5; D gene uncertain. The CDR3 is 13 residues long. V was cut by 0 bases and J by 5 bases, with 7 bases left in between. Germline V gene lookup returns CDR1 MNHEY and CDR2 SMNVEV (reference sequence). CDR3 sequence (DNA): TGTGCCAGCAGTTTATCAGCCCCGGAGACCCAGTACTTC. Translated, it gives CASSLSAPETQYF.

The rearrangement joins TRBV5-6 to TRBJ1-1, with D unclear. This CDR3 has 13 residues. The V gene lost 1 base and the J gene lost 1 base, with 5 bases spanning the gap. Germline V gives CDR1 SGHDT, CDR2 YYEEEE. Written as DNA, the CDR3 is TGTGCCAGCAGCTTGTACAGGAACACTGAAGCTTTCTTT. Amino acids: CASSLYRNTEAFF. The full variable domain, completed using reference TRBV5-6 and TRBJ1-1, is DAGVTQSPTHLIKTRGQQVTLRCSPKSGHDTVSWYQQALGQGPQFIFQYYEEEERQRGNFPDRFSGHQFPNYSSELNVNALLLGDSALYLCASSLYRNTEAFFGQGTRLTVV.